These 20 T cell receptor beta chains originate from one sample sequenced in a study of T-cell reconstitution after alpha-beta-depleted transplantation in children (dated by TCRdb to 2016 to 2018). Study-wide findings and limitations: Hyperexpanded clone frequencies declined over subsequent months; after one year, T-cell counts and TCRbeta diversity were mostly attributed to newly produced T cells.

The intended sense of this specimen's treatment or condition label: allogeneic hematopoietic cell transplantation with graft depleted of TCRalphabeta T cells and CD19 B cells. The library relied on PCR. The sequencer was an Illumina HiSeq 2500. TCR libraries were prepared with molecular barcoding, using unique molecular identifiers to normalize TCRbeta repertoire quantification. The public reads were reanalyzed by TCRdb: fastp trimming at Q25, MiXCR alignment, in-frame beta chains only. For every CDR3 protein sequence, its rows merge into one entry that carries the most common genes and DNA. The sample has about 300,000 distinct CDR3 sequences on record, 6.5% to 9% of them singletons. Jointly, the top ten make up 8.5% to 9.5% of the sample. Which antigens these TCRs recognize remains unknown. Here the sequenced sample was peripheral blood, taken 360 days after TCRalphabeta/CD19-depleted stem cell transplant. The receptors were sampled from a female patient between 2 and 15 years old who had a stem cell transplant for Fanconi anemia, so the T cells may come from the graft donor.

The table lists this clonotype with many counts. The V gene is TRBV4-2, the J gene TRBJ2-7; TRBD2 matches 13 bases. Unmatched junction bases numbered 5, after V lost 3 bases and J lost 3 bases. The CDR3 is 16 amino acids. Germline loops: CDR1 LGHNA, CDR2 YNFKEQ. The CDR3 bases are TGTGCCAGCAGCCACAGGGGACTAGCGGGATACTACGAGCAGTACTTC. Translating gives CASSHRGLAGYYEQYF.

V is TRBV6-5 and J is TRBJ2-3; 9 bases fit TRBD1. The CDR3 length is 17 residues. The V segment lost 2 bases and the J segment 5 bases; nucleotides outside the gene matches: 11. The germline V gene has CDR1 MNHEY and CDR2 SVGAGI. CDR3 DNA: TGTGCCAGCAGTTACACCGGGACAGGGCCCGAACTAGATACGCAGTATTTT. This gives the protein CASSYTGTGPELDTQYF.

This clonotype was found a few times. This chain links TRBV18 with TRBJ2-1, with TRBD2 identical over 13 bases. The CDR3 runs 16 residues. V lost 3 bases to trimming and J lost 5 bases; unmatched junction nucleotides: 4. Germline V CDR1 and CDR2: KGHSH, LQKENI. In DNA, the CDR3 is TGTGCCAGCTCACCTACGACTAGCGGGGGGAACAATGAGCAGTTCTTC. It yields the protein CASSPTTSGGNNEQFF.

The V and J genes are TRBV20-1 and TRBJ2-7, with D perhaps matching TRBD1 or TRBD2 (5 bases each). Germline-derived CDR1 and CDR2 are DFQATT and SNEGSKA (reference sequence). V was cut by 5 bases and J by 9 bases, with 11 bases left in between. This CDR3 contains 10 residues. The CDR3 loop reads CSAGTRVQYF. The DNA for the CDR3 is TGCAGTGCTGGGACCCGCGTGCAGTACTTC.

The genes are TRBV7-8 and TRBJ2-3; TRBD1 matches 8 bases. The CDR3 has 14 amino acids. CDR1 and CDR2 (germline): SGHVS, FQNEAQ. With V trimmed by 7 bases and J by 5 bases, 8 bases remained unmatched. CDR3 sequence reads: CASILDRVRDTQYF. CDR3 bases: TGTGCCAGCATCCTGGACAGGGTGAGAGATACGCAGTATTTT.

The rearrangement joins TRBV2 to TRBJ2-1; TRBD2 aligns across 13 bases. The CDR3 has 16 amino acids. The germline CDR1 and CDR2 sequences are SNHLY and FYNNEI. J lost 8 bases, V lost 10 bases, and 14 bases had no gene match. This CDR3 reads CATPSPLAGGPDEQFF. The CDR3 DNA follows: TGTGCCACCCCGAGCCCACTAGCGGGAGGGCCAGATGAGCAGTTCTTC.

This clonotype has at least ten counts. The genes are TRBV29-1 and TRBJ2-2, with D possibly being TRBD2 (6 bases). The CDR3 totals 12 residues. The V end was cut by 3 bases, the J end by 9 bases, with 11 bases between. Per germline, CDR1 SQVTM and CDR2 ANQGSEA. In DNA, the CDR3 is TGCAGCGTTGATGGGGCGGGACGGGAGCTGTTTTTT. It is translated as CSVDGAGRELFF.

This clonotype was seen more than once but under ten times. The chain links TRBV27 to TRBJ1-2; TRBD1 matches at 8 bases. With V trimmed by 6 bases and J by 0 bases, 9 bases remained unmatched. The CDR3 is made up of 16 amino acids. CDR1 is MNHEY and CDR2 is SMNVEV in the germline V gene (reference sequence). CDR3 loop: CASRTSGTGANYGYTF. CDR3 DNA sequence: TGTGCCAGCAGAACGTCCGGGACAGGAGCTAACTATGGCTACACCTTC.

To note about this clonotype: This may be a read error, as it is one base from a much larger clone. The conserved phenylalanine or tryptophan normally closing the CDR3 is absent here, so this likely arose from a read error. The V and J genes are TRBV20-1 and TRBJ2-1; D is unresolved. The CDR3 is made up of 12 amino acids. V lost 3 bases and J lost 7, with 10 bases in between. Germline V lookup: CDR1 DFQATT, CDR2 SNEGSKA (reference sequence). CDR3 region: CSARPRWNEQFC. In nucleotides, the CDR3 is TGCAGTGCTAGGCCTCGTTGGAATGAGCAGTTCTGC.

This clonotype was recorded many times. The V and J genes are TRBV12-3 or TRBV12-4 and TRBJ1-2, with unresolved D. Trimming removed 0 bases at V and 7 bases at J, with 18 bases between. The CDR3 spans 16 residues. The chain's CDR3 is CASSLAMVGSPSGYTF. The CDR3 bases are TGTGCCAGCAGTTTAGCTATGGTGGGCAGCCCCTCTGGCTACACCTTC.

This clonotype was detected many times. The genes are TRBV30 and TRBJ2-7; TRBD2 matches 10 bases. CDR3 size: 13 residues. V lost 0 bases and J lost 4; bases outside the gene matches: 0. The V gene's germline CDR1 is GTSNPN and CDR2 SVGIG (reference sequence). CDR3 nucleotides: TGTGCCTGGAGTGTACTAGCGGGGTACGAGCAGTACTTC. Translation gives CAWSVLAGYEQYF.

The gene calls are TRBV20-1 and TRBJ2-1; 7 bases line up with TRBD2. There are 14 residues in the CDR3. The germline gives CDR1 DFQATT, CDR2 SNEGSKA (reference sequence). V lost 1 base and J lost 3; bases outside the gene matches: 3. CDR3 sequence reads: CSARAGDYYNEQFF. The CDR3 nucleotides are TGCAGTGCTAGAGCGGGGGACTACTACAATGAGCAGTTCTTC.

This clonotype was recorded at least ten times. J is TRBJ2-3 and V is TRBV18; 9 bases are shared with TRBD1. The germline CDR1 and CDR2 sequences are KGHSH and LQKENI. The CDR3 consists of 14 residues. Unmatched junction bases numbered 5, after V lost 3 bases and J lost 7 bases. The DNA for the CDR3 is TGTGCCAGCTCACCTCGGGACAGGGAAAATACGCAGTATTTT. It encodes CASSPRDRENTQYF.

This chain links TRBV20-1 with TRBJ1-1, with D possibly matching TRBD1 (6 bases). The CDR3 loop spans 16 amino acids. Germline lookup yields CDR1 DFQATT and CDR2 SNEGSKA (reference sequence). V was cut by 0 bases and J by 0 bases, with 14 bases left in between. Here the CDR3 DNA reads TGCAGTGCTAGAGATCTTACGGACAGCTTGAACACTGAAGCTTTCTTT. It is translated as CSARDLTDSLNTEAFF.

This chain links TRBV7-9 with TRBJ2-3; 9 bases are shared with TRBD2. This CDR3 contains 16 residues. V was clipped by 3 bases and J by 2 bases; unmatched bases: 6. CDR1 is SEHNR, CDR2 FQNEAQ, per germline (reference sequence). The CDR3 DNA sequence: TGTGCCAGCAGCTTCGTAGCGGGGGCTTCCACAGATACGCAGTATTTT. Translation gives CASSFVAGASTDTQYF.

There are many counts of this clonotype. The rearrangement links TRBV24-1 to TRBJ2-5; D ambiguous. V lost 4 bases and J lost 5, with 13 bases in between. Germline V gives CDR1 KGHDR, CDR2 SFDVKD. The CDR3 runs to 14 residues. The CDR3 DNA sequence: TGTGCCACCAGTGAATCCCACGAGGAGGAGACCCAGTACTTC. It encodes CATSESHEEETQYF.

This clonotype has at least ten counts. The genes are TRBV5-1 and TRBJ2-1; D not certain. Trimming pared 1 base from V and 1 base from J, leaving 12 bases between. This CDR3 contains 16 residues. CDR1 and CDR2 (germline): SGHRS, YFSETQ. The CDR3 protein is CASSLIKAASYNEQFF. The CDR3 DNA sequence: TGCGCCAGCAGCTTGATCAAGGCGGCATCCTACAATGAGCAGTTCTTC.

This clonotype was observed a handful of times. The J gene is TRBJ1-6, the V gene TRBV6-1, with D unresolved. The CDR3 has 13 residues. CDR1 and CDR2 from the germline V gene are MNHNS and SASEGT. V gave up 2 bases and J gave up 10 bases, with 9 bases separating them. The CDR3 DNA sequence: TGTGCCAGCAGTGAATGGAGATCGTCACCCCTCCACTTT. It is translated as CASSEWRSSPLHF.

This clonotype has only a few counts. This chain joins TRBV14 and TRBJ2-7, with D unresolved. V gave up 4 bases and J gave up 5 bases, with 9 bases separating them. CDR1 is SGHDN and CDR2 is FVKESK in the germline V gene. This CDR3 region has 12 residues. The CDR3 DNA reads TGTGCCAGCAGCCGAGGTGGAAACGAGCAGTACTTC. Residues: CASSRGGNEQYF.

This clonotype was seen a handful of times. The rearrangement joins TRBV3-1 to TRBJ1-1, with 7 bases that match TRBD1. CDR3 length: 12 residues. Losses at the gene ends were 5 bases for V and 7 bases for J; bases not matched to a gene: 4. The germline CDR1 and CDR2 sequences are LGHDT and YNNKEL (reference sequence). The CDR3 reads CASSIQGNEAFF. CDR3 sequence (DNA): TGTGCCAGCAGCATACAGGGGAATGAAGCTTTCTTT.